This section outlines one T cell receptor beta chain sequence together with its context. The record originates from a study of blood T cells in healthy people across ages. Using a J-beta primer mix together with a sample-barcoded 5' primer, a second PCR was run for about 6 to 12 cycles. TCRdb processed the 5' RACE reads anew with MiXCR; each CDR3 protein has one entry. In the table there are about 640,000 distinct CDR3 sequences, roughly three fifths of which are singletons. V was clipped by 3 bases and J by 9 bases; unmatched bases: 7. This CDR3 is built from 14 residues. In germline, CDR1 is SEHNR, CDR2 FQNEAQ (reference sequence).

This sequence originates from a man in his 60s in good health. The sequencing sample was made of blood. The chain combines TRBV7-9 with TRBJ2-5, with 10 bases matching TRBD2. CDR3 in amino acids: CASSFLAGGSAQYF. The CDR3 DNA follows: TGTGCCAGCAGCTTCTTAGCGGGGGGTTCGGCCCAGTACTTC.